The clone carrying this T cell receptor (beta chain) was recorded many times. As yet, its antigen is unknown. These data come from a study of CD8 T cells in ankylosing spondylitis. General study points: CD8+ by phenotype, disease-linked clones were relatively rare in peripheral blood. Enrichment of disease-linked clones was reportedly significant in matched ankylosing spondylitis synovial fluid. Certain motif variants had earlier appeared in reactive arthritis synovial fluid and blood.

V was shortened by 2 bases and J by 8 bases, with 13 bases between the two germline ends. The length of the CDR3 is 14 residues. CDR1 is MNHEY and CDR2 is SMNVEV in the germline V gene (reference sequence). TCRdb reprocessed the 5' RACE reads with MiXCR, giving one entry per CDR3 protein. This sample has hundreds of thousands of distinct CDR3 sequences, with approximately 24% found just once. The genes are TRBV27 and TRBJ2-1; D may be TRBD2 (5 bases). Sequencing was performed on blood, either unsorted or a sorted T cell fraction (not recorded which). The sequence was obtained from a male donor with ankylosing spondylitis or in good health (not recorded which). In DNA, the CDR3 is TGTGCCAGCAGTTTACTCCGCGGAGGCGATGAGCAGTTCTTC. The encoded protein is CASSLLRGGDEQFF.